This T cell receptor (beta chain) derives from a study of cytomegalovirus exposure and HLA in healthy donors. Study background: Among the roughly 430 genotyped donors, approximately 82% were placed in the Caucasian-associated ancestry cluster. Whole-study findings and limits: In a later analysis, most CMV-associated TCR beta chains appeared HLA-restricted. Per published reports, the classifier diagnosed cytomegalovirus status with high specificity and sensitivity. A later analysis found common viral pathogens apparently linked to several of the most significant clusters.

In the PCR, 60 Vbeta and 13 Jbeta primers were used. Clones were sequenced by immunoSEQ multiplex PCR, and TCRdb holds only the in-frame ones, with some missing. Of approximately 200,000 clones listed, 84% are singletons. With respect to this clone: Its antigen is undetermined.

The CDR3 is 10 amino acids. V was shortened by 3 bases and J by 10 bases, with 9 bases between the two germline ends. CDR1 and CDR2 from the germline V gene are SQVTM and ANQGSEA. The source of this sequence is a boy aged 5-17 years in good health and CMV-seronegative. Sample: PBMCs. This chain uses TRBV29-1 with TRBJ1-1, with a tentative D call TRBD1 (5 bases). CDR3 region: CSVDRAGAFF. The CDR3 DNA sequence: TGCAGCGTTGACAGGGCTGGAGCTTTCTTT.